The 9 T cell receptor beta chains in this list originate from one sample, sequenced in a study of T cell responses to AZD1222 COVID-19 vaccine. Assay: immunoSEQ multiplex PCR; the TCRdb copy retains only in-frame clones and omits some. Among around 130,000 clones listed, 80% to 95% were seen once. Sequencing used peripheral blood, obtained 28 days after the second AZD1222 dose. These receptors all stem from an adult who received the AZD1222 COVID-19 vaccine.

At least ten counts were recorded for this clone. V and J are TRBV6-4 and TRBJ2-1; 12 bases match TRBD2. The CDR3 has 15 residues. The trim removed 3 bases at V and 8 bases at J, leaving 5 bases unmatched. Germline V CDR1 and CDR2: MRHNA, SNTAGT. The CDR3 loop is CASSERLAGGYEQFF. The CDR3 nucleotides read TGTGCCAGCAGTGAAAGGCTAGCGGGGGGGTATGAGCAGTTCTTC.

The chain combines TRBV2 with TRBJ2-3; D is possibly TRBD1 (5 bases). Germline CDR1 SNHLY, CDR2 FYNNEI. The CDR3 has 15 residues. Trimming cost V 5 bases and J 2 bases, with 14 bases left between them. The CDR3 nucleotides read TGTGCCAGCAGTAGGGGCCATAGGGACACAGATACGCAGTATTTT. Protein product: CASSRGHRDTDTQYF.

The CDR3 spells CASSQVSGQGAGGYTF. The DNA of the CDR3 is TGTGCCAGCAGCCAAGTTTCGGGACAGGGGGCAGGAGGCTACACCTTC. The V and J genes are TRBV4-2 and TRBJ1-2; 12 bases match TRBD1. The V gene end was trimmed by 1 base and the J gene end by 8 bases; junction bases not matched to a gene: 8. The CDR3 loop spans 16 amino acids. Per germline, CDR1 LGHNA and CDR2 YNFKEQ.

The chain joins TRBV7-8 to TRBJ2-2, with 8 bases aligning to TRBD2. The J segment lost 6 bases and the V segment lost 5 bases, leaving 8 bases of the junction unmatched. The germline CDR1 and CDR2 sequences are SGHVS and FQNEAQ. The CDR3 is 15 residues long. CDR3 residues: CASSHREGLAGELFF. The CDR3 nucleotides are TGTGCCAGCAGCCACCGGGAGGGACTAGCCGGGGAGCTGTTTTTT. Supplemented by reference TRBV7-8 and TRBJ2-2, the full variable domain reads GAGVSQSPRYKVAKRGQDVALRCDPISGHVSLFWYQQALGQGPEFLTYFQNEAQLDKSGLPSDRFFAERPEGSVSTLKIQRTQQEDSAVYLCASSHREGLAGELFFGEGSRLTVL.

The CDR3, as DNA: TGTGCCAGCAGATACACTAGCGGGAGGGATGAGCAGTTCTTC. It yields the protein CASRYTSGRDEQFF. The gene calls are TRBV2 and TRBJ2-1; 13 bases match TRBD2. Germline assignment: CDR1 SNHLY and CDR2 FYNNEI. This CDR3 comprises 14 residues. The trim removed 6 bases at V and 8 bases at J, leaving 4 bases unmatched.

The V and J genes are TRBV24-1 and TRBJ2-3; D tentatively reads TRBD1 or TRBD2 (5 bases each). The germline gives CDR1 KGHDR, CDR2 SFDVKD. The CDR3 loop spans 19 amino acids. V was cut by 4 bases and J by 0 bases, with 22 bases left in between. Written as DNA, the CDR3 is TGTGCCACCAGTGAGCCCACCCTCCGGGACGGAACTAGCACAGATACGCAGTATTTT. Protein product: CATSEPTLRDGTSTDTQYF.

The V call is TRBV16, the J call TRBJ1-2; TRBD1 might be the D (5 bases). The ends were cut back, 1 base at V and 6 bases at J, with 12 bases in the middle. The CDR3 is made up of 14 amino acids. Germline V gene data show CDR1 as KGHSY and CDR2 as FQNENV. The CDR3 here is CASSQFGGIHGYTF. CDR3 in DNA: TGTGCCAGCAGCCAATTTGGGGGGATCCATGGCTACACCTTC.

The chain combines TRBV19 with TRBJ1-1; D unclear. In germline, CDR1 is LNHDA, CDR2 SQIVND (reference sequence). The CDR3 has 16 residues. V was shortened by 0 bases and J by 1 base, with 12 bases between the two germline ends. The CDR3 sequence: CASSIDRPSGNTEAFF. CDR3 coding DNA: TGTGCCAGTAGTATAGATCGGCCCTCGGGGAACACTGAAGCTTTCTTT.

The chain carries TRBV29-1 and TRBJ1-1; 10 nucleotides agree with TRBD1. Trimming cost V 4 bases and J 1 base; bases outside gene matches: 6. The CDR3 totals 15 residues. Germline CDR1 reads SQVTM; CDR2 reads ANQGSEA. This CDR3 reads CSVVRTGGTNTEAFF. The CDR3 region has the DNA TGCAGCGTTGTACGGACAGGGGGGACGAACACTGAAGCTTTCTTT.